The rows below give T cell receptor beta chains drawn from one sample of a study of T-cell reconstitution after alpha-beta-depleted transplantation in children. TCRdb reanalysed the PCR reads using MiXCR and keeps one entry per CDR3 protein. The sample includes 250,000 to 300,000 distinct CDR3 sequences, 7.5% to 9% of them seen just once. The material sequenced was peripheral blood, taken 360 days after TCRalphabeta/CD19-depleted stem cell transplant. The receptors derive from a female patient aged 2-15 years who had a stem cell transplant for Fanconi anemia, so the T cells may come from the graft donor. CDR3s include the opening cysteine and the closing phenylalanine or tryptophan.

TRBV25-1	TRBJ2-7	CASSEGPPLSKPYEQYF
TRBV5-4	TRBJ1-4	CASSLEVNEKLFF
TRBV2	TRBJ1-1	CASIKTSEAFF
TRBV7-9	TRBJ1-1	CASRWTGGEAEAFF
TRBV11-2	TRBJ2-1	CASNVGGPGNEQFF
TRBV20-1	TRBJ2-7	CSGKQGAGYESYEQYF
TRBV20-1	TRBJ1-2	CSARLRTENYGYTF
TRBV7-2	TRBJ2-2	CASNLLPGELFF
TRBV7-2	TRBJ1-3	CASSLEAGTTGNTIYF
TRBV20-1	TRBJ1-5	CSASSRVIGSNQPQHF
TRBV18	TRBJ2-5	CASSTQGTQYF
TRBV6-1	TRBJ1-4	CATSRGSVNEKLFF
TRBV12-3/TRBV12-4	TRBJ2-3	CASSLGVARSTDTQYF
TRBV28	TRBJ2-7	CASSSATTYEQYF
TRBV20-1	TRBJ1-1	CSATRRGEGTEAFF
TRBV7-8	TRBJ2-3	CASSPPGGGPDTQYF
TRBV9	TRBJ2-3	CASSVVGTAEAQYF
TRBV10-3	TRBJ1-6	CAIMEDSDSPLHF
TRBV4-2	TRBJ2-2	CASSGGADTGELFF
TRBV20-1	TRBJ2-5	CSAKRQGLETQYF
TRBV6-5	TRBJ1-5	CASSSLAEAGQAQGPQHF
TRBV7-9	TRBJ1-1	CASSPTRGANTEAFF
TRBV7-9	TRBJ2-5	CASSLFPSGGPETQYF
TRBV3-1	TRBJ2-7	CASSPGATYEQYF
TRBV9	TRBJ1-3	CASSVGSGNTIYF
TRBV5-1	TRBJ2-5	CASSLGVQGGETQYF
TRBV12-3/TRBV12-4	TRBJ1-2	CASSLARGLGGYTF